The TCR beta chain described here comes from a study of OX40 agonist ivuxolimab in advanced cancers. General notes on the study: Ivuxolimab was an agonistic, fully human IgG2 monoclonal antibody directed against OX40 (CD134), a costimulatory receptor. Intravenous ivuxolimab was administered to patients every 2 weeks at six dose levels: 0.01, 0.1, 0.3, 1.5, 3 and 10 mg/kg. Of the 50 or so patients in dose escalation, about 20 had hepatocellular carcinoma, some 15 had melanoma, 9 had renal cell carcinoma and 9 had head and neck cancer. A male proportion of 75% to 85% and a mean age of 60 years, ranging from 23 to 79, were recorded for the dose-escalation cohort. Patients were allowed to have had prior anti-PD-1, anti-PD-L1 or anti-CTLA-4 therapy, and approximately 40% of the dose-escalation patients had previously received checkpoint inhibitors. Partial responses occurred in three dose-escalation patients, of whom one had hepatocellular carcinoma and two had cutaneous melanoma. Peripheral TCRbeta sequencing was intended to test whether TCR sequence diversity was altered and clonal T-cell expansion was caused by ivuxolimab. The paper reports the monotherapy dose-escalation portion (N of about 47 patients) of the phase I ivuxolimab trial.

Patients with a history of autoimmune disease or receiving systemic immunosuppression were excluded from the trial. Peripheral blood for TCR sequencing was drawn from every dose cohort at baseline, at cycle 4 day 1 and at cycle 7 day 1. The samples were taken from a phase I, first-in-human, multicenter, open-label dose-escalation trial of ivuxolimab. Adults with locally advanced or metastatic melanoma, renal cell, hepatocellular, or head and neck squamous cell carcinoma were enrolled in the trial. Before TCR sequencing, CD4+ T cells and CD8+ T cells were sorted from peripheral blood as separate populations. Taken from the germline V gene, the CDR1 and CDR2 loops are LGHNA and YSLEER. The junction carries 9 bases between V and J, which are trimmed by 6 bases and 0 bases respectively. The CDR3 measures 14 amino acids from cysteine to phenylalanine. The DNA shown is the 42-base CDR3, in frame from base 1.

This clone was detected once. The specificity of this receptor is unknown. Base qualities are missing; no much larger clone stands one base away. General conclusions and limits of the study: Clonal expansion of both CD4+ and CD8+ blood T cells was observed from baseline to week 6 at doses 0.1 to 3.0 mg/kg. Low levels of normalized T-cell clonal expansion were also seen in some patients who did not respond. After ivuxolimab, expanded clones were on average more numerous among CD8+ T cells than among CD4+ T cells. The antigen specificity of the peripheral T cells that underwent clonal expansion was not determined. In partial responders in the 0.1-3.0 mg/kg groups, normalized peripheral clonal expansion was found to be among the lowest, especially among CD8+ T cells.

Genomic DNA was isolated from the sorted cells so that the TCRbeta CDR3 region could be sequenced. TCRbeta CDR3 regions were sequenced using the immunoSEQ Assay. This is the immuneACCESS table as TCRdb keeps it, with only in-frame sequences that have V and J called. A part of the clones is gone; compared with another copy, unresolved V genes explain less than half, and the rest is unexplained. This sample holds around 92,000 clones; 93% were observed only once. The ten largest clones represent around 0.28% of the sample. The material sequenced was CD4+ or CD8+ T cells sorted from blood, taken in a trial of the OX40 agonist ivuxolimab. This chain is built from TRBV4-3 and TRBJ1-3; D gene: possibly TRBD1, on 5 matching bases. The TCR comes from an adult with an advanced solid tumor such as melanoma, head and neck, liver or kidney cancer. The CDR3 here reads CASSPGPSGNTIYF. The base sequence is TGCGCCAGCAGTCCGGGGCCCTCTGGAAACACCATATATTTT.